This entry features one TCR beta chain sequence. It lacks a known antigen. No base qualities exist here, and no much larger clone lies one base off it. Receptor libraries were prepared by the immunoSEQ multiplex PCR assay. RNA was extracted from all samples and reverse transcribed into cDNA, which served as template for TCR sequencing. First-strand cDNA was synthesized using SuperScript III with a 2:1 mix of oligo-dT and random hexamers. A synthetic immune receptor repertoire was used to assess amplification bias, and residual bias was removed computationally. On the authors' methods: Raw reads were preprocessed to remove errors, and CDR3 was defined by IMGT conventions from the conserved cysteine to phenylalanine. Clonality was computed as 1 minus the Shannon entropy, with the entropy normalized by log2 of the number of productive unique TCRs. Whether scalp clones were CD4 or CD8 was inferred by matching scalp TCRbeta sequences against CD4 and CD8 repertoires sorted from blood. This is the immuneACCESS table as TCRdb keeps it, with only in-frame sequences that have V and J called. A part of the clones is gone; compared with another copy, unresolved V genes explain less than half, and the rest is unexplained. Clone size and V and J calls were adopted from that table, with D and trimming inferred from the DNA. Present in this sample are approximately 89,000 clones, 40% to 45% of which were seen just once. The ten largest clones add up to under 0.9% of the sample.

V loses 5 bases of germline sequence and J loses 4 bases, and the interval between the two ends is 12 bases. From its cysteine to its phenylalanine, the CDR3 spans 13 amino acids. Here the CDR3 DNA is all that survives: 39 bases in frame from base 1. Taken from the germline V gene (reference sequence), the CDR1 and CDR2 loops are GTSNPN and SVGIG. Lesional scalp punch biopsies and peripheral blood were collected from alopecia areata patients. After PBMCs were isolated by density centrifugation and stained for CD3, CD4 and CD8, a FACSAria was used to sort CD4+ and CD8+ T cells. The data originate from a study of CD8+ T cells in alopecia areata (dated by TCRdb to 2017 to 2018). Study-wide context: Treated patients were enrolled in an open-label pilot trial of oral tofacitinib, 5 to 10 mg twice daily, for moderate-to-severe alopecia areata. Tofacitinib was administered for 6 to 18 months, and 6 months of follow-up off drug were then conducted to assess delayed response and recurrence. The study used high-throughput TCRbeta sequencing to examine T cell clonal expansion in alopecia areata, in both the C3H/HeJ mouse model and human patients. Human TCRbeta sequencing covered scalp tissue and sorted CD4+ and CD8+ peripheral blood T cells from patchy and totalis/universalis alopecia areata patients and healthy controls. Tofacitinib-treated patients had biopsies at baseline and at 4 and 24 weeks of treatment, with a later scalp biopsy in several patients. Scalp clonality was compared among normal scalp (n=4), patchy alopecia areata scalp (n=8), and alopecia totalis/universalis scalp (n=8). RNA was obtained with the PAXgene miRNA kit for fixed scalp, the miRNeasy kit for PBMCs, and the RNeasy kit for mouse skin. immunoSEQ multiplex PCR using 35 Vbeta forward primers and 13 Jbeta reverse primers was used to amplify TCRbeta CDR3 regions.

The full study reports these points: Higher clonality and more expanded CD8+ clones were observed in lesional scalp than in normal scalp, particularly in alopecia totalis/universalis, a finding suggestive of antigenic drive. Unlike mouse skin, where gammadelta T cells dominate, normal human skin contains resident alphabeta T cells that get sequenced too, which complicates analysis of the scalp TCR repertoire. TCR sequences shared between patients were less clear than in mice, possibly partly because of HLA diversity in the patient population.

Rearrangement joined TRBV30 to TRBJ1-3; the D gene remains uncertain. The clonotype originates from a human donor with alopecia areata. Material: CD4+ T cells sorted from blood. The CDR3 region has the sequence CAWVMAAGNTIYF. The DNA sequence is given as TGTGCCTGGGTCATGGCGGCCGGAAACACCATATATTTT.